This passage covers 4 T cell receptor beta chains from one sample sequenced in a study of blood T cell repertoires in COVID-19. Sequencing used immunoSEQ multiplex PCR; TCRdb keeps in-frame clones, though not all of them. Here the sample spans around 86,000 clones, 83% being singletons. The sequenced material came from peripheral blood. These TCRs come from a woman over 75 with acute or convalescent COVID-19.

The CDR3 nucleotides read TGTGCCAGCGGTAGCGGGGGGAACAATGAGCAGTTCTTC. It specifies CASGSGGNNEQFF. This chain uses TRBV6-4 with TRBJ2-1, with 10 bases lining up with TRBD2. The germline V gene has CDR1 MRHNA and CDR2 SNTAGT. This CDR3 spans 13 amino acids. J lost 5 bases, V lost 8 bases, and 3 bases had no gene match.

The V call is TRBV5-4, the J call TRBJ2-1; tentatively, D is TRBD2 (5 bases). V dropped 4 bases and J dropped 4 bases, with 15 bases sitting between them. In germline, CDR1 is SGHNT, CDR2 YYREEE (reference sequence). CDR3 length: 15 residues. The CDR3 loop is CASSTGGGLYNEQFF. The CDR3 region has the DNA TGTGCCAGCAGCACCGGAGGCGGACTGTACAATGAGCAGTTCTTC. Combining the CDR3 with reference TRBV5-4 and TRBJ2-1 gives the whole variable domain ETGVTQSPTHLIKTRGQQVTLRCSSQSGHNTVSWYQQALGQGPQFIFQYYREEENGRGNFPPRFSGLQFPNYSSELNVNALELDDSALYLCASSTGGGLYNEQFFGPGTRLTVL.

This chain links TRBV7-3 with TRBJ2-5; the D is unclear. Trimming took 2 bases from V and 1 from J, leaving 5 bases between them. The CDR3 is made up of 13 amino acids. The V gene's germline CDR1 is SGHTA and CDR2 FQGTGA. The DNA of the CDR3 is TGTGCCAGCAGCTTAGGGCCCCAAGAGACCCAGTACTTC. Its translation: CASSLGPQETQYF.

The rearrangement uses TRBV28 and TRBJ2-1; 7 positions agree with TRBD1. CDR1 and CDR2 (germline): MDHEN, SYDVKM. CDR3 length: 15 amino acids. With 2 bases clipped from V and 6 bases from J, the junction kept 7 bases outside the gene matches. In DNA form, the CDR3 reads TGTGCCAGCAGTTTACATATATCAGGGGGCAATGAGCAGTTCTTC. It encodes CASSLHISGGNEQFF.